Listed below are T cell receptor beta chains from one sample, sequenced in a study of OX40 agonist ivuxolimab in advanced cancers. Using immunoSEQ multiplex PCR, the repertoire was profiled, and TCRdb retains in-frame clones only, with some absent. The sample shows about 22,000 clones, around 77% of them seen only once. The starting material was CD4+ or CD8+ T cells sorted from blood, obtained in a trial of the OX40 agonist ivuxolimab. The origin of the receptors is an adult with an advanced solid tumor such as melanoma, head and neck, liver or kidney cancer. CDR3s include the opening cysteine and the closing phenylalanine or tryptophan. The D gene is left open where the match is weak. Some rows have no size entry. The others give once, few or many, or a class for an expanded clone.

V gene	D gene	J gene	clone size	CDR3 protein	CDR3 DNA
TRBV9	-	TRBJ1-1	few	CASSPRLNTEAFF	TGTGCCAGCAGCCCTCGATTGAACACTGAAGCTTTCTTT
TRBV9	TRBD2	TRBJ2-1	-	CASSPQTSGSYNEQFF	TGTGCCAGCAGCCCCCAGACTAGCGGGTCCTACAATGAGCAGTTCTTC
TRBV27	-	TRBJ2-1	few	CASTQAGRYNEQFF	TGTGCCAGCACGCAAGCGGGCCGCTACAATGAGCAGTTCTTC
TRBV4-3	TRBD1	TRBJ1-2	-	CASSQDRGGQGEGYTF	TGCGCCAGCAGCCAAGATAGGGGTGGACAGGGAGAGGGCTACACCTTC
TRBV5-6	-	TRBJ2-5	-	CASSLEGAGETQYF	TGTGCCAGCAGCTTGGAGGGAGCGGGAGAGACCCAGTACTTC
TRBV23-1	TRBD1	TRBJ1-2	-	CAKIIKGGQGLKVFF	TGCGCCAAGATAATAAAGGGGGGACAGGGCCTTAAAGTATTCTTC
TRBV6-1	-	TRBJ1-5	-	CASSGPTWDGYSNQPQHF	TGTGCCAGCAGTGGACCAACCTGGGACGGATATAGCAATCAGCCCCAGCATTTT
TRBV7-6	-	TRBJ2-7	-	CASSSIDSALRNEQYF	TGTGCCAGCAGCTCCATAGACAGCGCGTTGAGGAACGAGCAGTACTTC
TRBV5-8	TRBD2	TRBJ2-7	-	CASSWTSGESYEQYF	TGTGCCAGCAGCTGGACTAGCGGGGAATCCTACGAGCAGTACTTC
TRBV7-9	-	TRBJ2-1	-	CASSFLGAEQFF	TGTGCCAGCAGCTTCTTGGGGGCCGAGCAGTTCTTC
TRBV13	-	TRBJ2-2	-	CASSVGLNTGELFF	TGTGCCAGCAGCGTAGGATTGAACACCGGGGAGCTGTTTTTT
TRBV27	-	TRBJ1-1	few	CASSLSLTREAFF	TGTGCCAGCAGTTTATCGTTGACTCGTGAAGCTTTCTTT
TRBV25-1	-	TRBJ2-7	-	CASSGSKAGRFYEQYF	TGTGCCAGCAGTGGTTCAAAGGCGGGACGGTTCTACGAGCAGTACTTC
TRBV7-2	-	TRBJ2-3	-	CASSLGGYVDTQYF	TGTGCCAGCAGCTTAGGCGGCTACGTAGATACGCAGTATTTT
TRBV6-5	-	TRBJ2-1	medium-sized	CASSYSRGYNEQFF	TGTGCCAGCAGTTACTCCAGGGGCTACAATGAGCAGTTCTTC
TRBV28	TRBD1	TRBJ2-3	-	CASSRGQVLTDTQYF	TGTGCCAGCAGTCGAGGACAGGTGCTCACAGATACGCAGTATTTT
TRBV7-8	-	TRBJ1-2	-	CASSLLLPGYNYGYTF	TGTGCCAGCAGCCTCCTACTCCCGGGGTACAACTATGGCTACACCTTC
TRBV11-2	-	TRBJ2-7	-	CASSQSPSSYEQYF	TGTGCCAGCAGTCAGTCCCCCAGCTCCTACGAGCAGTACTTC
TRBV4-1	-	TRBJ2-1	-	CASSPRTAYNEQFF	TGCGCCAGCAGCCCCAGGACAGCCTACAATGAGCAGTTCTTC
TRBV7-6	-	TRBJ1-3	-	CASSPTGNTIYF	TGTGCCAGCAGTCCCACAGGGAACACCATATATTTT
TRBV5-6	-	TRBJ2-7	once	CASSLVSPYEQYF	TGTGCCAGCAGCTTGGTGTCACCATATGAGCAGTACTTC
TRBV7-2	-	TRBJ2-1	-	CASSLMGGAYNEQFF	TGTGCCAGCAGCTTAATGGGGGGAGCTTACAATGAGCAGTTCTTC
TRBV5-4	-	TRBJ1-1	-	CASSVNELGEAFF	TGTGCCAGCAGCGTAAATGAGTTGGGTGAAGCTTTCTTT
TRBV9	-	TRBJ1-3	-	CASSDPRGTSSGNTIYF	TGTGCCAGCAGCGATCCTAGGGGGACCAGCTCTGGAAACACCATATATTTT
TRBV6-5	-	TRBJ1-1	-	CASSYNDRSMNTEAFF	TGTGCCAGCAGTTATAACGACAGGTCCATGAACACTGAAGCTTTCTTT
TRBV6-1	TRBD2	TRBJ2-1	-	CASSDLPLAGGNEQFF	TGTGCCAGCAGTGATCTTCCACTAGCGGGGGGTAATGAGCAGTTCTTC
TRBV11-1	TRBD1	TRBJ2-7	-	CASSLGTGIYEQYF	TGTGCCAGCAGCTTAGGGACAGGGATCTACGAGCAGTACTTC
TRBV7-2	TRBD1	TRBJ2-7	-	CASSLVETGPPLSSYEQYF	TGTGCCAGCAGCTTAGTCGAGACAGGGCCCCCACTGAGCTCCTACGAGCAGTACTTC
TRBV15	-	TRBJ2-5	-	CATSRDLRRETQYF	TGTGCCACCAGCAGGGACCTCCGGCGAGAGACCCAGTACTTC
TRBV6-5	-	TRBJ1-3	-	CASSFNVGGNTIYF	TGTGCCAGCAGTTTTAACGTCGGAGGAAACACCATATATTTT
TRBV7-3	-	TRBJ1-1	-	CASSLIPGVNTEAFF	TGTGCCAGCAGCTTAATTCCAGGGGTGAACACTGAAGCTTTCTTT
TRBV27	-	TRBJ1-5	few	CASSFAGNQPQHF	TGTGCCAGCAGTTTCGCGGGGAATCAGCCCCAGCATTTT
TRBV9	TRBD1	TRBJ2-3	-	CASSALDRGSTDTQYF	TGTGCCAGCAGCGCCCTAGACAGGGGAAGCACAGATACGCAGTATTTT
TRBV7-2	-	TRBJ2-7	-	CASSAGQPYEQYF	TGTGCCAGCAGCGCCGGACAGCCCTACGAGCAGTACTTC
TRBV2	TRBD1	TRBJ1-5	-	CASSSGQGNQPQHF	TGTGCCAGCAGTTCGGGACAGGGGAATCAGCCCCAGCATTTT
TRBV11-2	TRBD1	TRBJ2-2	-	CASSFGTPDRGRNTGELFF	TGTGCCAGCAGCTTCGGTACACCCGACAGGGGCCGGAACACCGGGGAGCTGTTTTTT
TRBV7-9	-	TRBJ1-2	-	CASNAGVRDPNYGYTF	TGTGCCAGTAACGCGGGGGTGAGGGATCCTAACTATGGCTACACCTTC
TRBV25-1	-	TRBJ1-1	once	CAGRTAYLNTEAFF	TGTGCGGGCAGGACAGCCTACTTGAACACTGAAGCTTTCTTT
TRBV25-1	-	TRBJ1-1	-	CASSPRGTEAFF	TGTGCCAGCAGCCCTCGGGGCACTGAAGCTTTCTTT
TRBV29-1	-	TRBJ1-2	once	CSVDSNYGYTF	TGCAGCGTTGACAGTAACTATGGCTACACCTTC
TRBV9	-	TRBJ2-3	-	CASSVGVAPLTDTQYF	TGTGCCAGCAGCGTAGGTGTGGCACCCCTAACAGATACGCAGTATTTT